Described below is a single T cell receptor beta chain sequence and its context. Its antigen is undetermined. The study ran its PCR with 60 Vbeta and 13 Jbeta primers. The repertoire was sequenced with immunoSEQ multiplex PCR; TCRdb's copy has only in-frame clones and lacks some. The sample lists about 120,000 clones, roughly 83% seen once, with about 4.5% in the top ten. This sample stems from a study of cytomegalovirus exposure and HLA in healthy donors. Whole-study context: Earlier, about 180 million T cells were analyzed, and 117 million unique TCR beta sequences were found among them.

Points from the study as a whole: In an earlier analysis, most TCR beta V segments were productive about 87% or about 30% of the time.

The sequenced sample consisted of PBMCs. This clonotype originated in a young man in good health and CMV-seropositive.

CDR3 DNA: TGTGCCAGCAGCTTAGGGAGGGGTCTATTTTCCTACGAGCAGTACTTC. Translated: CASSLGRGLFSYEQYF. The V call is TRBV7-9, the J call TRBJ2-7, with D perhaps matching TRBD2 (6 bases). Germline V gene sequence: CDR1 SEHNR, CDR2 FQNEAQ (reference sequence). This CDR3 comprises 16 residues. Between the trimmed V and J ends, which lost 1 base and 1 base, there was a span of 14 bases.